This T cell receptor beta chain appears in the sequencing data of a study of chemoradiotherapy in HPV16-positive cancers. Per the germline V gene, CDR1 is LNHDA and CDR2 is SQIVND (reference sequence). Trimming removed 3 bases at V and 0 bases at J, with 9 bases between. The CDR3 is 14 residues long. Notes on the study in general: The functional HPV-specific definition rests on just a couple of HPV16-positive patients.

TCRdb keeps only in-frame clones here, not all; method: immunoSEQ multiplex PCR. The sample yields roughly 2,900 clones, over 75% seen once. In the case of this clone: Its antigen is not identified.

The clonotype comes from a human donor with HPV-associated anogenital cancer. The sample here was tumor tissue, taken from a patient who underwent chemoradiotherapy. The chain recombines TRBV19 with TRBJ2-7; D gene ambiguous. CDR3 DNA sequence: TGTGCCAGTAGTATCGCCAGGAGCTCCTACGAGCAGTACTTC. Its translation is CASSIARSSYEQYF.